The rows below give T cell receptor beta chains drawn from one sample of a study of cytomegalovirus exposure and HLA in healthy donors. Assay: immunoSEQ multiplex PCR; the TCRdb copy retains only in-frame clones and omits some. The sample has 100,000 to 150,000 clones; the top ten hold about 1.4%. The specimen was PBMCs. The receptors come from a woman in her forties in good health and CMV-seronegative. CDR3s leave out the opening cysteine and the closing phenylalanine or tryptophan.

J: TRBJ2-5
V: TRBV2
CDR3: ASSLTRGAETQY

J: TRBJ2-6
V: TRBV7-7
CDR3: ASSLTGGSGANVLT

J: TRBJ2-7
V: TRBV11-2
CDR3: ASSSRDRAEQY

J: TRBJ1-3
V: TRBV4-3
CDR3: ASSQGRTGSGNTIY

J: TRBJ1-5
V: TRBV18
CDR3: ASSPKQDQPQH

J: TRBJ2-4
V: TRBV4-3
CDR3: ASSQVSSPRGLAKNIQY

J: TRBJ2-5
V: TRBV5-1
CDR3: ASSIQETQY

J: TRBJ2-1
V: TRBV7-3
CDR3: ASSFGGGNEQF

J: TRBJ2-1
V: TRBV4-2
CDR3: ASSQAGPRSGNNEQF

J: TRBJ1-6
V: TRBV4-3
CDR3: ASRGQFNSPLH

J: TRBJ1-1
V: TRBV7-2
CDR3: ASSLYELTGKMSF

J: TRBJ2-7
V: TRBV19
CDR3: ACRRGGSSYEQY

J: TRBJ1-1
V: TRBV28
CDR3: ASSLFGQNTEAF

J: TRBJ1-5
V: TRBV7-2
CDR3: AGSRQVQLWQPQH

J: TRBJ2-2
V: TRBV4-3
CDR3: ASSQDRHSGGARTGELF

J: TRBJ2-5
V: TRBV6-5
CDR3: ASSYSRGGKETQY

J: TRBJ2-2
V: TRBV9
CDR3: ASSVGTINTGELF

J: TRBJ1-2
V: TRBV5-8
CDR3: ASSPHGQGSYGYT

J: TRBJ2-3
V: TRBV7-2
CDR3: ASSIGQSNTQY

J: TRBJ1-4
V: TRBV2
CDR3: ASRPTGAGNEKLF

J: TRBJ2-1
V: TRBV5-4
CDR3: ASSTILAGAYNEQF

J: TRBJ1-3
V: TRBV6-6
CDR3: ASSRQGDGNTIY

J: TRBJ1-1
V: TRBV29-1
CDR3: SYRKTNTEAF

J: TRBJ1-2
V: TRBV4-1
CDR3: ASSQGQSGYGYT

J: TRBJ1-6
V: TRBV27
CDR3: ASSFRPTGVGAYNSPLH

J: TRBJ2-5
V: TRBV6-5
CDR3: ASSPGLAVRETQY

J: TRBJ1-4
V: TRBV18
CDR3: ASSFGTGEKLF

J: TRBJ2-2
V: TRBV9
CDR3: ASSAFGGAGELF

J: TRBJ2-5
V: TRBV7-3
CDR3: ASSLNPGGTQY